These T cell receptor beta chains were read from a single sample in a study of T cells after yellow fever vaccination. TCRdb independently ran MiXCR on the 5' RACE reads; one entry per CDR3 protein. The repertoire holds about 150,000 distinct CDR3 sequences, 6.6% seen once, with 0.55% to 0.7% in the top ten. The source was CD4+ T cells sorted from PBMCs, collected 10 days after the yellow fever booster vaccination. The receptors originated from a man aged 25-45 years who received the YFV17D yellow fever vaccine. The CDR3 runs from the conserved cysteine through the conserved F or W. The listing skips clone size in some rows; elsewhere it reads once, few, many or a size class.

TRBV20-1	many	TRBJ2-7	CSARDFVAGGATYEQYF
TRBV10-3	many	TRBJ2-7	CAISPGLAGRPRSYEQYF
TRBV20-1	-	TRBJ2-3	CSAHQGYDTQYF
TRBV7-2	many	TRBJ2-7	CASSTTSGYEQYF
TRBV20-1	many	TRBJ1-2	CSASNSRVYGYTF
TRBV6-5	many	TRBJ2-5	CASSYSPRTGGETQYF
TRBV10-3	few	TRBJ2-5	CAIAQVGETQYF
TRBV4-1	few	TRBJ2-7	CASSQDPSTGTSGSYEQYF
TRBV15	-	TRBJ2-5	CDTSRMSGKQETKYF
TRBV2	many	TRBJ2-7	CASSEGWTGSDEQYF
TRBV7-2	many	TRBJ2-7	CASSLLGRGSYEQYF
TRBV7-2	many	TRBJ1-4	CASRYEGRPAEKLFF
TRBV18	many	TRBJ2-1	CASSPGGTRRNEQFF
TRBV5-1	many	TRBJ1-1	CASSLEIATENTEAFF
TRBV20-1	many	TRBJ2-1	CSATLAGGSYNEQFF
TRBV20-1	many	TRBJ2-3	CSASLAGGADTQYF
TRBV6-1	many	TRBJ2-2	CASRESSTGELFF
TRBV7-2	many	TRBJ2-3	CASSLVVLAGGDTQYF
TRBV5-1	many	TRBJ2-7	CASSLELAGVEQYF
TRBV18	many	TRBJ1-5	CASSIFRDRPVLGDQPQHF
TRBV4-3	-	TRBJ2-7	CASSRGLAGNYEQYF
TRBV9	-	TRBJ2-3	CASSARRGIGTDTQYF
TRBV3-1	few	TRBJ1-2	CASSYRPWGPPYGYTF
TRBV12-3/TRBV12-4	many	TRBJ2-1	CASSLKLPRSFF
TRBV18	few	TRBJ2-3	CASSRDRADTQYF
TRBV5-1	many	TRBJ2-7	CASSLEGGPTYEQYF
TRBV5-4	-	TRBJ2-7	CASSANGPTYEQYF
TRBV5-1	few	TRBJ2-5	CASSQRLTSGRVETQYF
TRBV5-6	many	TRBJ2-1	CASSLALAGSEQFF
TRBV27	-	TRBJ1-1	CASSSPGRSLSRDTEAFF
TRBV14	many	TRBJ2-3	CASSPTQDTQYF
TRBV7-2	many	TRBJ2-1	CASSPSRVGAGGNEQFF
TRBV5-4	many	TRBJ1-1	CASSLGGATEAFF
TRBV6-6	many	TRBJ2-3	CASTAGGDATQYF
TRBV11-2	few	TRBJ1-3	CASSNRNSGNTIYF
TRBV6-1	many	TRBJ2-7	CASSARLRSYEQYF
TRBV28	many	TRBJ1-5	CASSFGGARGNQPQHF
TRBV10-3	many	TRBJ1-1	CASGEDPYQAFF
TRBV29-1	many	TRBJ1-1	CSVGDTEAFF
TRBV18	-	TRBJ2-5	CASSPLLLSGRQETQYF
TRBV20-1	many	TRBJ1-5	CSASSGPRGNQPQHF
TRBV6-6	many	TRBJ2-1	CASSYSVERLPFF
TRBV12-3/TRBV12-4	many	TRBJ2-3	CASSFGKRTDTQYF
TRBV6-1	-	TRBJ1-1	CASSSQGDTEAFF
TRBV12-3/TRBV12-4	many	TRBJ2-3	CASSSLSRTDTQYF
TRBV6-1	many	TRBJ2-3	CASSSGLAGYTDTQYF
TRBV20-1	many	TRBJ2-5	CSARWREETQYF
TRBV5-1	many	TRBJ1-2	CASSFRHTDRGYTF